These 8 T cell receptor beta chains originate from one sample sequenced in a study of CD8 T cells in ankylosing spondylitis. Each CDR3 protein is one row after TCRdb ran MiXCR on the 5' RACE reads. Here the sample spans 330,000 or so distinct CDR3 sequences, 7% to 9% being singletons. Study conclusions and caveats: Characteristic, it appeared, of ankylosing spondylitis blood was a TCR beta motif of about eight highly homologous variants.

These TCRs are of unknown antigen specificity. Source material: blood, either unsorted or a sorted T cell fraction (not recorded which). The source of these receptors is a male donor with ankylosing spondylitis.

This clonotype was seen at least ten times. This rearrangement joins TRBV5-1 to TRBJ2-2; tentatively, D is TRBD1 (5 bases). With 2 bases removed from V and 0 bases from J, the gap between germline ends came to 11 bases. CDR1 SGHRS and CDR2 YFSETQ come from the germline V gene. There are 16 residues in the CDR3. As DNA, the CDR3 is TGCGCCAGCAGCTTTAACCTACAGGCGAACACCGGGGAGCTGTTTTTT. Residues: CASSFNLQANTGELFF.

In the case of this clonotype: An end of the junction does not agree with germline; a read error may underlie this. This chain joins TRBV28 and TRBJ2-5, with TRBD1 matching 10 bases. CDR1 is MDHEN and CDR2 is SYDVKM in the germline V gene. The CDR3 consists of 15 residues. The CDR3 bases are TGTTCCAGCAGTTTTGGCGGGACAGGGGTAGAGACCCAGTACTTC. Its protein is CSSSFGGTGVETQYF.

This clonotype was seen repeatedly, ten times or more. The CDR3 nucleotides are TGCGCCAGCAGCTTGTCATCTTGGGGGCCCTACGAGCAGTACTTC. This translates into CASSLSSWGPYEQYF. The chain recombines TRBV5-1 with TRBJ2-7; D possibly corresponds to TRBD1 (6 bases). The ends were cut back, 1 base at V and 2 bases at J, with 13 bases in the middle. This CDR3 has 15 residues. From germline, CDR1 is SGHRS and CDR2 YFSETQ.

This clonotype was seen ten or more times. The CDR3 reads CASSPTGGLNQPQHF. The CDR3 region has the DNA TGTGCCAGCAGTCCCACGGGCGGTCTGAATCAGCCCCAGCATTTT. The rearrangement uses TRBV12-3 or TRBV12-4 and TRBJ1-5; D is ambiguous. V lost 5 bases and J lost 4, with 15 bases in between. This CDR3 region has 15 residues.

This clonotype occurred many times. The chain couples TRBV7-2 to TRBJ1-1; possibly TRBD1 for D (5 bases). The V end lost 3 bases, the J end lost 14 bases, and 25 bases lay between the germline ends. Germline assignment: CDR1 SGHTA and CDR2 FQGNSA. The CDR3 totals 15 residues. The CDR3: CASSFRAGQEARAFF. In DNA, the CDR3 is TGTGCCAGCAGCTTCCGGGCGGGGCAGGAGGCGCGAGCCTTCTTT.

Ten or more counts support this clonotype. The chain links TRBV29-1 to TRBJ2-1; D is possibly TRBD1 (6 bases). Germline V gene data show CDR1 as SQVTM and CDR2 as ANQGSEA. V was cut by 7 bases and J by 0 bases, with 16 bases left in between. The CDR3 is 15 residues long. CDR3 coding DNA: TGCAGCGCTGCAAGGGGGACCCCCTCCTACAATGAGCAGTTCTTC. Translated: CSAARGTPSYNEQFF.

The rearrangement links TRBV5-5 to TRBJ2-2, with TRBD2 identical over 14 bases. V shed 0 bases and J 0 bases; nucleotides not matched to a gene: 1. CDR1 SGHKS and CDR2 YYEKEE come from the germline V gene (reference sequence). CDR3 length: 18 residues. CDR3 DNA: TGTGCCAGCAGCTTGGGACTAGCGGGAGGGGCGAACACCGGGGAGCTGTTTTTT. Protein sequence: CASSLGLAGGANTGELFF.

The chain joins TRBV7-3 to TRBJ1-2; TRBD1 matches at 8 bases. Germline V gene sequence: CDR1 SGHTA, CDR2 FQGTGA. Losses at the gene ends were 2 bases for V and 6 bases for J; bases not matched to a gene: 5. The CDR3 covers 14 residues. CDR3 in DNA: TGTGCCAGCAGCTTACAGGGGGCTGGGGATGGCTACACCTTC. Protein product: CASSLQGAGDGYTF.